The present TCR beta chain was sequenced within a study of blood T cells in healthy people across ages. General study findings and limits: Roughly linear declines in TCR beta diversity per million T cells occurred with age. A conclusive naive versus antigen-experienced comparison was prevented by the unsorted PBMCs.

In regard to this clonotype: What it recognizes is unknown.

The use of a sample-barcoded 5' primer and a J-beta primer mix characterized a second PCR of about 6 to 12 cycles. Each CDR3 protein is one row after TCRdb ran MiXCR on the 5' RACE reads. The data show 980,000 or so distinct CDR3 sequences, approximately 49% seen once. The junction had 8 bases not matched to a gene; V was cut back by 7 bases and J by 8 bases. CDR3 size: 14 residues. The chain couples TRBV12-3 or TRBV12-4 to TRBJ1-4; 9 bases fit TRBD1. The receptor was derived from a young man in good health. Input material: blood. In DNA form, the CDR3 reads TGTGCCAGCACAGGGACAGGGAACCAGGAAAAACTGTTTTTT. It yields the protein CASTGTGNQEKLFF.